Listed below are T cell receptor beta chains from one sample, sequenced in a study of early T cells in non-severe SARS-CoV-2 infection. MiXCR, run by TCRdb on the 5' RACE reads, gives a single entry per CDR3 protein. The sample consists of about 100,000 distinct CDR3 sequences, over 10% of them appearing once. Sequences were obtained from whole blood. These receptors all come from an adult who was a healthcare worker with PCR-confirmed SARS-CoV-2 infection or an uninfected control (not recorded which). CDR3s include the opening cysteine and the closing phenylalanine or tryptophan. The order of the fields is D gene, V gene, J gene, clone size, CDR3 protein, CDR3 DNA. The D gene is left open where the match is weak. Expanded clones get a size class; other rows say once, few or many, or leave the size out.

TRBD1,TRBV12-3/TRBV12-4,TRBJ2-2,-,CASRGSGTGVTGELFF,TGTGCCAGCAGGGGTTCCGGGACAGGGGTCACCGGGGAGCTGTTTTTT
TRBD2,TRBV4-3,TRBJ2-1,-,CAGSQSYGTSGYNEQFF,TGCGCCGGCAGCCAATCCTACGGGACTAGCGGATACAATGAGCAGTTCTTC
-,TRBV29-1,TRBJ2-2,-,CSAEHPQGGPGELFF,TGCAGCGCAGAGCACCCACAGGGGGGGCCCGGGGAGCTGTTTTTT
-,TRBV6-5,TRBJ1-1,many,CASSYSPGGLSWTEAFF,TGTGCCAGCAGTTACTCGCCCGGGGGGCTCTCGTGGACTGAAGCTTTCTTT
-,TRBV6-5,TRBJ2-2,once,CASSYIGELFF,TGTGCCAGCAGTTATATCGGGGAGCTGTTTTTT
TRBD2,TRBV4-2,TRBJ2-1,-,CASSQDWASGGGEQFF,TGTGCCAGCAGCCAAGATTGGGCTAGCGGGGGGGGTGAGCAGTTCTTC
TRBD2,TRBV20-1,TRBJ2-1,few,CSAGRGGSYNEQFF,TGCAGTGCTGGCCGCGGGGGTTCCTACAATGAGCAGTTCTTC
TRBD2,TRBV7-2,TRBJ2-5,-,CASSLRVLAGGETQYF,TGTGCCAGCAGCTTAAGGGTACTAGCGGGGGGCGAGACCCAGTACTTC
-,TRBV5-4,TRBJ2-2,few,CASSLDPGVAGELFF,TGTGCCAGCAGCTTGGACCCCGGGGTTGCCGGGGAGCTGTTTTTT
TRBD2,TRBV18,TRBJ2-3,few,CASSPGGGRTDTQYF,TGTGCCAGCTCCCCCGGGGGGGGGCGCACAGATACGCAGTATTTT
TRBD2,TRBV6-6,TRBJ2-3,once,CASSRGYGRGAMDTQYF,TGTGCCAGCAGCCGCGGGTACGGGCGGGGGGCGATGGATACGCAGTATTTT
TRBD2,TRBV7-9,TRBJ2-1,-,CASSPVAGFYNEQFF,TGTGCCAGCAGCCCTGTAGCGGGGTTCTACAATGAGCAGTTCTTC
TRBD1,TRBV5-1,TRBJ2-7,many,CASSSDRAYEQYF,TGCGCCAGCAGCTCCGACAGGGCCTACGAGCAGTACTTC
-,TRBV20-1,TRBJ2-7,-,CSATTRDSSTYEQYF,TGCAGTGCGACTACCCGTGACTCGTCAACCTACGAGCAGTACTTC
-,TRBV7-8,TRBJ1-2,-,CASSHPSAPGGYTF,TGTGCCAGCAGCCACCCCTCCGCACCTGGGGGCTACACCTTC
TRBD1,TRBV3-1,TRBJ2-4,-,CASSQADRANIQYF,TGTGCCAGCAGCCAGGCCGACAGGGCAAACATTCAGTACTTC
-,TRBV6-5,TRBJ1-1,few,CASSYGATEAFF,TGTGCCAGCAGTTACGGAGCAACTGAAGCTTTCTTT
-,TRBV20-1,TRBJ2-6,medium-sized,CSARGRDTFSGANVLTF,TGCAGTGCTAGAGGGCGGGACACTTTCTCTGGGGCCAACGTCCTGACTTTC
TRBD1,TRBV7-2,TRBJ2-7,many,CASSHLGQGIHEQYF,TGTGCCAGCAGCCATCTGGGACAGGGAATCCACGAGCAGTACTTC
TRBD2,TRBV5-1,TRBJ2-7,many,CASSLGLAGDTYEQYF,TGCGCCAGCAGCTTGGGACTAGCGGGGGACACCTACGAGCAGTACTTC
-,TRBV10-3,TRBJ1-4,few,CAISTGQGDEKLFF,TGTGCCATCAGCACAGGACAAGGGGATGAAAAACTGTTTTTT
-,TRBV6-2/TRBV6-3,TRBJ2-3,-,CASSYGAPSTDTQYF,TGTGCCAGCAGTTATGGGGCCCCGAGCACAGATACGCAGTATTTT
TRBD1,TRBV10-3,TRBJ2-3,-,CATGLGQGADTQYF,TGTGCCACCGGTCTAGGACAGGGGGCAGATACGCAGTATTTT
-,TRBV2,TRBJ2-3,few,CARLGGLRSTDTQYF,TGTGCCAGACTCGGGGGCCTTCGCAGCACAGATACGCAGTATTTT
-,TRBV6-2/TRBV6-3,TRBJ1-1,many,CASRPGTVNTEAFF,TGTGCCAGCAGACCCGGGACGGTGAACACTGAAGCTTTCTTT
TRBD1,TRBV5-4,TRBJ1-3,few,CASSQRTGNGNTIYF,TGTGCCAGCAGCCAGCGGACAGGGAATGGAAACACCATATATTTT